This is a list of T cell receptor beta chains from one sample in a study of PD-L1 blockade in urothelial cancer. Clones were read by immunoSEQ multiplex PCR, and TCRdb kept only the in-frame ones, dropping some. This sample has more than 35,000 clones, with over 75% found just once. The sequencing used PBMCs, collected around atezolizumab (anti-PD-L1) treatment. The receptors were sampled from an older man with urothelial cancer. Both conserved end residues are part of each CDR3. Each record gives: V gene, J gene, clone size, D gene, CDR3 DNA, CDR3 protein. The D gene is left open where the match is weak. The size field is filled for only some rows; it gives once, few, many or a size class.

v_gene: TRBV13; j_gene: TRBJ2-3; abundance: -; d_gene: TRBD2; CDR3nt: TGTGCCAGCAGCTTACATCGTAGGTCTAGCGGGAGAACCCTCACAGATACGCAGTATTTT; CDR3aa: CASSLHRRSSGRTLTDTQYF
v_gene: TRBV6-5; j_gene: TRBJ2-3; abundance: -; d_gene: TRBD2; CDR3nt: TGTGCCACCTCCTCAGGGACTAGCGGGACAGATACGCAGTATTTT; CDR3aa: CATSSGTSGTDTQYF
v_gene: TRBV5-1; j_gene: TRBJ2-2; abundance: -; d_gene: TRBD2; CDR3nt: TGCGCCAGCAGTCGGACTAGCGGGAGGGCAGGCACCGGGGAGCTGTTTTTT; CDR3aa: CASSRTSGRAGTGELFF
v_gene: TRBV5-4; j_gene: TRBJ2-4; abundance: -; d_gene: -; CDR3nt: TGTGCCAGCAGCTTGGCGGGTCTAGAGAGTTTCAAAAACATTCAGTACTTC; CDR3aa: CASSLAGLESFKNIQYF
v_gene: TRBV5-1; j_gene: TRBJ1-6; abundance: -; d_gene: TRBD1; CDR3nt: TGCGCCAGCAGGTTGGACAGGGAAGAGTCACCCCTCCACTTT; CDR3aa: CASRLDREESPLHF
v_gene: TRBV2; j_gene: TRBJ2-3; abundance: -; d_gene: TRBD2; CDR3nt: TGTGCCAGCAGCGGTAGCGGGGTCACAGATACGCAGTATTTT; CDR3aa: CASSGSGVTDTQYF
v_gene: TRBV5-4; j_gene: TRBJ2-5; abundance: once; d_gene: -; CDR3nt: TGTGCCAGCAGCCTGGACGAGGAGACCCAGTACTTC; CDR3aa: CASSLDEETQYF
v_gene: TRBV2; j_gene: TRBJ2-7; abundance: -; d_gene: TRBD2; CDR3nt: TGTGCCAGCAGTGAAAGGTTAGCGGGAGCTCGATCCTACGAGCAGTACTTC; CDR3aa: CASSERLAGARSYEQYF
v_gene: TRBV28; j_gene: TRBJ1-5; abundance: -; d_gene: TRBD1; CDR3nt: TGTGCCAGCAGTTTACAGGGGGACCAGCCCCAGCATTTT; CDR3aa: CASSLQGDQPQHF
v_gene: TRBV10-2; j_gene: TRBJ2-5; abundance: -; d_gene: -; CDR3nt: TGCGCCAGCAGTGAGCGTTCACAGGGAATAGGCGAGACCCAGTACTTC; CDR3aa: CASSERSQGIGETQYF
v_gene: TRBV7-8; j_gene: TRBJ1-5; abundance: -; d_gene: TRBD1; CDR3nt: TGTGCCAGCAGCTTCCGGGACAGGTCCAAGGGTCAGCCCCAGCATTTT; CDR3aa: CASSFRDRSKGQPQHF
v_gene: TRBV10-3; j_gene: TRBJ1-5; abundance: -; d_gene: TRBD1; CDR3nt: TGTGCCATCAGAAAAACAGGGGATAGCAATCAGCCCCAGCATTTT; CDR3aa: CAIRKTGDSNQPQHF
v_gene: TRBV5-5; j_gene: TRBJ2-7; abundance: -; d_gene: -; CDR3nt: TGTGCCAGCAGCCCCAACAGGGCTATGTGGACCTACGAGCAGTACTTC; CDR3aa: CASSPNRAMWTYEQYF
v_gene: TRBV28; j_gene: TRBJ1-5; abundance: -; d_gene: TRBD1; CDR3nt: TGTGCCAGCAGTCCTACGACGCGACAGGGTATCGGAGGGAGCAATCAGCCCCAGCATTTT; CDR3aa: CASSPTTRQGIGGSNQPQHF
v_gene: TRBV6-4; j_gene: TRBJ1-2; abundance: -; d_gene: TRBD1; CDR3nt: TGTGCCAGCAGTCCCGGGACAGGGATTTATGGCTACACCTTC; CDR3aa: CASSPGTGIYGYTF
v_gene: TRBV10-3; j_gene: TRBJ2-1; abundance: -; d_gene: TRBD1; CDR3nt: TGTGCCATCAAACCGCAGGGGGCCTATGAGCAGTTCTTC; CDR3aa: CAIKPQGAYEQFF
v_gene: TRBV27; j_gene: TRBJ2-3; abundance: -; d_gene: -; CDR3nt: TGTGCCAGCAGTTTATCCGGTAGCACAGATACGCAGTATTTT; CDR3aa: CASSLSGSTDTQYF
v_gene: TRBV2; j_gene: TRBJ2-1; abundance: once; d_gene: TRBD2; CDR3nt: TGTGCCAGCAGTCTAGCGGGAGGGATCTCGCGTGAGCAGTTCTTC; CDR3aa: CASSLAGGISREQFF
v_gene: TRBV2; j_gene: TRBJ2-3; abundance: -; d_gene: -; CDR3nt: TGTGCCGCCCGTCTTGCGGAGAGCACAGATACGCAGTATTTT; CDR3aa: CAARLAESTDTQYF
v_gene: TRBV7-8; j_gene: TRBJ2-3; abundance: -; d_gene: -; CDR3nt: TGTGCCAGCAGCTTAGCAGTAGTAGGGAGTATTAGCACAGATACGCAGTATTTT; CDR3aa: CASSLAVVGSISTDTQYF
v_gene: TRBV29-1; j_gene: TRBJ1-4; abundance: -; d_gene: -; CDR3nt: TGCAGCGTTGCAGGTGAAAAACTGTTTTTT; CDR3aa: CSVAGEKLFF
v_gene: TRBV5-6; j_gene: TRBJ2-7; abundance: once; d_gene: -; CDR3nt: TGTGCCAGCAGCTTTGGACTGTCCAGGCAGTACTTC; CDR3aa: CASSFGLSRQYF
v_gene: TRBV4-1; j_gene: TRBJ1-4; abundance: -; d_gene: -; CDR3nt: TGCGCCAGCAGCCGATTATCAGGGGAAAAACTGTTTTTT; CDR3aa: CASSRLSGEKLFF
v_gene: TRBV27; j_gene: TRBJ2-7; abundance: few; d_gene: TRBD2; CDR3nt: TGTGCCAGCAGTCCCCTTCTTAGCGGGGCGTCCTACGAGCAGTACTTC; CDR3aa: CASSPLLSGASYEQYF
v_gene: TRBV11-3; j_gene: TRBJ2-1; abundance: -; d_gene: TRBD2; CDR3nt: TGTGCCAGCAGCTTAGCTTCCGGCACTAGCGCGAACTACAATGAGCAGTTCTTC; CDR3aa: CASSLASGTSANYNEQFF
v_gene: TRBV29-1; j_gene: TRBJ2-1; abundance: -; d_gene: -; CDR3nt: TGCAGCGTTGATCGGAGGGCCGGTGAGCAGTTCTTC; CDR3aa: CSVDRRAGEQFF
v_gene: TRBV6-1; j_gene: TRBJ1-4; abundance: -; d_gene: TRBD1; CDR3nt: TGTGCCAGCAGTGAAAGGACAGGGGGCGAAAAACTGTTTTTT; CDR3aa: CASSERTGGEKLFF
v_gene: TRBV9; j_gene: TRBJ2-1; abundance: -; d_gene: -; CDR3nt: TGTGCCAGCAGCGTAGACCCCGAAGGGGGATTAAGGAATGAGCAGTTCTTC; CDR3aa: CASSVDPEGGLRNEQFF
v_gene: TRBV19; j_gene: TRBJ2-1; abundance: -; d_gene: TRBD2; CDR3nt: TGTGCCAGTAGTCGGCCCGGGGGGAGTGAGCAGTTCTTC; CDR3aa: CASSRPGGSEQFF
v_gene: TRBV15; j_gene: TRBJ2-7; abundance: -; d_gene: TRBD1; CDR3nt: TGTGCCACCAGTAGGACAGGGGATTCTAACGAGCAGTACTTC; CDR3aa: CATSRTGDSNEQYF
v_gene: TRBV11-2; j_gene: TRBJ1-1; abundance: -; d_gene: TRBD1; CDR3nt: TGTGCCAGCAGCTCTTCGGACAGGAGGAACACTGAAGCTTTCTTT; CDR3aa: CASSSSDRRNTEAFF
v_gene: TRBV14; j_gene: TRBJ2-5; abundance: -; d_gene: TRBD2; CDR3nt: TGTGCCAGCAGCCCCCTCGGGGGGGACGAACAAGAGACCCAGTACTTC; CDR3aa: CASSPLGGDEQETQYF
v_gene: TRBV29-1; j_gene: TRBJ2-7; abundance: -; d_gene: -; CDR3nt: TGCAGCGTTGAGGGGGGGACAATAGCCTACGAGCAGTACTTC; CDR3aa: CSVEGGTIAYEQYF
v_gene: TRBV28; j_gene: TRBJ1-2; abundance: -; d_gene: TRBD1; CDR3nt: TGTGCCAGCAGTTCTACAGGGGTAGCTAACTATGGCTACACCTTC; CDR3aa: CASSSTGVANYGYTF
v_gene: TRBV18; j_gene: TRBJ2-1; abundance: -; d_gene: -; CDR3nt: TGTGCCAGCTCACCAACAGCGGCCCCAAGAAATGAGCAGTTCTTC; CDR3aa: CASSPTAAPRNEQFF
v_gene: TRBV10-1; j_gene: TRBJ2-4; abundance: -; d_gene: -; CDR3nt: TGCGCCAGCAGTACGACAGTAGGAAACATTCAGTACTTC; CDR3aa: CASSTTVGNIQYF
v_gene: TRBV29-1; j_gene: TRBJ1-1; abundance: -; d_gene: -; CDR3nt: TGCAGCGTTCTGGGCTGGGCCACTGAAGCTTTCTTT; CDR3aa: CSVLGWATEAFF
v_gene: TRBV5-1; j_gene: TRBJ2-5; abundance: -; d_gene: TRBD2; CDR3nt: TGCGCCAGCAGCTTGAAAATCGGGACTAGTGTCCGAGAGACCCAGTACTTC; CDR3aa: CASSLKIGTSVRETQYF
v_gene: TRBV18; j_gene: TRBJ1-2; abundance: -; d_gene: -; CDR3nt: TGTGCCAGCTCACCATACACAGAAGGTCATAGCTACACCTTC; CDR3aa: CASSPYTEGHSYTF
v_gene: TRBV5-1; j_gene: TRBJ2-5; abundance: once; d_gene: TRBD1; CDR3nt: TGCGCCAGCAGCCCCTACACGCGACAGGGATCCAAGGAAGAGACCCAGTACTTC; CDR3aa: CASSPYTRQGSKEETQYF
v_gene: TRBV9; j_gene: TRBJ2-7; abundance: -; d_gene: TRBD2; CDR3nt: TGTGCCAGCAGCGTAGAGGGACTAGCGGGAACCGAGCAGTACTTC; CDR3aa: CASSVEGLAGTEQYF
v_gene: TRBV7-6; j_gene: TRBJ2-7; abundance: -; d_gene: -; CDR3nt: TGTGCCAGCAGCTCCGGGGCCGGGGGCGAGCAGTACTTC; CDR3aa: CASSSGAGGEQYF
v_gene: TRBV5-1; j_gene: TRBJ2-7; abundance: -; d_gene: -; CDR3nt: TGCGCCAGCAGCTTCCAGGGCACCTACGAGCAGTACTTC; CDR3aa: CASSFQGTYEQYF
v_gene: TRBV9; j_gene: TRBJ1-2; abundance: few; d_gene: -; CDR3nt: TGTGCCAGCAGCGTCCGATCAGAGGCCTATGGCTACACCTTC; CDR3aa: CASSVRSEAYGYTF